This T cell receptor (beta chain) originates from a study of shared clonotypes between healthy human individuals. Findings and limits, study-wide: Naive subsets generally exceeded memory subsets in estimated richness.

TCRdb's table, derived via immunoSEQ multiplex PCR, lists solely in-frame clones and lacks some. The top ten clones hold over 0.12% of a sample with a few million clones, more than 90% of them seen once. The CDR3 is 13 residues long. V lost 3 bases, J lost 5 bases, and 10 bases lay in between. The germline V gene encodes CDR1 KGHSH and CDR2 LQKENI. This clone was counted once. As yet, its antigen is unknown. The sample holds other DNA sequences that translate to the same CDR3. This TCR was sampled from a man between 18 and 29 years old in good health. Sequencing was performed on naive CD4+ T cells sorted from blood. Subset meaning: CD45RA+ positively selected. The chain uses TRBV18 and TRBJ1-1; D remains unclear. CDR3 in amino acids: CASSPGRGTEAFF. CDR3 sequence (DNA): TGTGCCAGCTCACCTGGGCGTGGGACTGAAGCTTTCTTT.